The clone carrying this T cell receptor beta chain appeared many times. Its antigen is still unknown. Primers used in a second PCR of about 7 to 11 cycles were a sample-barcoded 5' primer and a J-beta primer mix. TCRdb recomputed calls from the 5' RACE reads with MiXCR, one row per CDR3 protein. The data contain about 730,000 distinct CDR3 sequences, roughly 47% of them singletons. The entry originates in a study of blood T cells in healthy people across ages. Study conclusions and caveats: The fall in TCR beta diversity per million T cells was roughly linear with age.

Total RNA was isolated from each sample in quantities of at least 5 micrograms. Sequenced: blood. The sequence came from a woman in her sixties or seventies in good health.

The DNA for the CDR3 is TGCAGCGTTGACGGGACAGGGCCCAACGAGCAGTACTTC. This sequence encodes CSVDGTGPNEQYF. The rearrangement joins TRBV29-1 to TRBJ2-7; 9 positions match TRBD1. In germline, CDR1 is SQVTM, CDR2 ANQGSEA. The CDR3 sequence is 13 residues long. V lost 3 bases and J lost 5; bases outside the gene matches: 5.